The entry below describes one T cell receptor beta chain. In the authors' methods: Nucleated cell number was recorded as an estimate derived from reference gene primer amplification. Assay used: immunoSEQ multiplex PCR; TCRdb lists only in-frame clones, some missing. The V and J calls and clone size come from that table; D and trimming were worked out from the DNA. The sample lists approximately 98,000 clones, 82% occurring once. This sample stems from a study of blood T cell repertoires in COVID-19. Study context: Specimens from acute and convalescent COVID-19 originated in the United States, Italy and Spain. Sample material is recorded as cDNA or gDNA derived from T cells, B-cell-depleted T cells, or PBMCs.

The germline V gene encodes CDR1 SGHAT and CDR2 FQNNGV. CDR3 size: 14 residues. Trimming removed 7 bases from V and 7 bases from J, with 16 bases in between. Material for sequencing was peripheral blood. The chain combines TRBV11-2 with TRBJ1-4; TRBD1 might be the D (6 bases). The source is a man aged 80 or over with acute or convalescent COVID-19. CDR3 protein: CASTRQAAGEKLFF. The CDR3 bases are TGTGCCAGCACCAGACAGGCGGCGGGTGAAAAACTGTTTTTT.